This T cell receptor beta chain comes out of a study of vaccination effects on CD4 cells after COVID-19 (dated by TCRdb to 2021 to 2024). Study-level background: Each participant received two doses of an mRNA SARS-CoV-2 vaccine, either BNT162b2 or mRNA-1273. Cultures from other donors in the study were sequenced with the Oncomine TCR Beta short-read assay on an Illumina iSeq 100. A total of 9 to 11 COVID-19 convalescent patients and several SARS-CoV-2-naive healthy vaccine recipients were included in the full study. In both COVID-19 convalescent patients and infection-naive vaccine recipients, the study compared SARS-CoV-2 spike-specific CD4+ TCR repertoires from before mRNA vaccination with those from after it. The paper's findings and limits, for the study overall: The study was limited by a small number of convalescent patients, and early post-infection timepoints were lacking. Among healthy vaccine recipients, nearly all vaccine-induced clones were SARS-CoV-2 mono-reactive, and just 1 of 255 was cross-reactive with common cold coronaviruses. Marked clonal contraction was observed in both infection-induced and vaccine-induced clones at late post-vaccination timepoints, consistent with waning T cell responses.

To identify antigen-specific CD4+ T cell clonotypes by their expansion, the ViraFEST assay first stimulated PBMC with viral peptide pools and then applied TCR sequencing. After around eleven days of culture, CD4+ T cells were isolated with the EasySep CD4+ T cell isolation kit. The absence of prior SARS-CoV-2 infection in healthy vaccine recipients was confirmed by negative nucleocapsid antibodies before and after vaccination. Each well held two million PBMC cultured in IMDM containing 5% human AB serum, about 10 IU/ml IL-2 and gentamicin, along with roughly 10 ug/ml peptides. Half of the culture medium was replaced with fresh IL-2-containing medium on days 3 and 7. Unless noted otherwise, every peptide stimulation condition was grown in triplicate wells. Using Ficoll-Paque Plus gradient centrifugation, PBMC were separated from whole blood and then either used fresh or cryopreserved at -140C. The overlapping peptide pools covered the spike proteins of SARS-CoV-2 as well as those of the common cold coronaviruses HCoV-NL63, HCoV-OC43 and HCoV-229E. Genomic DNA was extracted from cultured CD4+ T cells with the QIAamp micro DNA kit.

The CDR3 sequence holds 16 residues, the cysteine and valine included. The entry retains the CDR3 DNA only, 48 bases that are in frame from base 1. Based on the germline V gene, the CDR1 and CDR2 sequences are SGHRS and YFSETQ. V is clipped by 6 bases and J by 0 bases, and the sequence between their germline boundaries is 19 bases long. The protocol used for the library was the immunoSEQ multiplex PCR assay. TCR beta CDR3 sequencing was performed on DNA from the cultured, isolated CD4+ T cells. The source study handled its data this way. Non-productive TCR sequences were discarded, and reads were trimmed to the CDR3 region, with only CDR3s of 7 or more amino acids retained. Antigen-specific clonotypes were identified using the MANAFEST web app by comparison of expansion in peptide wells against reference cultures. Positive clones required FDR<0.05 expansion versus reference and all other wells, odds ratio above 5, and frequency above 0.1% in two replicate wells. Clonotypes significantly expanded in SARS-CoV-2 spike wells and in at least one common cold coronavirus spike condition were defined as cross-reactive. CDR3 similarity was assessed by Levenshtein distance using the stringdist R package, and unrooted trees were constructed with ape in R 3.6.1. The clones in this table, taken by TCRdb from immuneACCESS, are in-frame only. Not every clone is retained; where verified, under half of the shortfall comes from an unresolved V gene, and the cause of the rest is unknown. The D gene and trimming were derived from the DNA, and the V and J assignments and clone size from that table. Across this sample there are under 80,000 clones, with 70% to 75% seen only once. In total, the top ten clones hold about 1.7% of the sample.

To note about this clone: Its antigen is unknown. Per-base qualities were not stored, and no clone one base away is much larger.

The input for sequencing was CD4+ T cells from PBMCs cultured with HCoV-229E spike peptides, taken before COVID-19 vaccination. What this sample's cell subset or site label stands for: HCoV-229E spike overlapping peptide pool stimulation. This sequence originates from a human donor who received a COVID-19 vaccine. In this chain, TRBV5-1 is recombined with TRBJ2-7; TRBD2 is possibly the D segment (6 matching bases). The nucleotide sequence is TGCGCCAGCAAGGGCTGGGTTCCGACTAGCTCCTACGAGCAGTACGTC. The translation is CASKGWVPTSSYEQYV.